Listed here are 30 T cell receptor beta chains from one sample, sequenced in a study of blood T cell repertoires in COVID-19. The assay was immunoSEQ multiplex PCR, and TCRdb's table has in-frame clones only and misses some. The repertoire has roughly 61,000 clones, more than 85% of them found once; the top ten carry approximately 2.5%. Sequenced input: peripheral blood. The receptors derive from a man between 60 and 70 years old with acute or convalescent COVID-19.

The rearrangement links TRBV24-1 to TRBJ2-2; TRBD2 matches at 9 bases. This CDR3 has 17 residues. Germline V gives CDR1 KGHDR, CDR2 SFDVKD. V dropped 1 base and J dropped 6; count of bases not matched to a gene: 8. The DNA of the CDR3 is TGTGCCACCAGTGATTTTAGGGTTAGCGGGAGACCCGGGGAGCTGTTTTTT. It specifies CATSDFRVSGRPGELFF.

The rearrangement links TRBV3-1 (or the pseudogene TRBV3-2) to TRBJ1-4; a possible D gene is TRBD1 (5 bases). Trimming took off 3 bases at V and 5 bases at J, with 13 bases between the two ends. The CDR3 covers 15 residues. Germline CDR1 LGHDT, CDR2 YNNKEL (reference sequence). CDR3 in amino acids: CASSQDGTANEKLFF. The CDR3 DNA reads TGTGCCAGCAGCCAGGACGGGACTGCCAATGAAAAACTGTTTTTT.

The chain couples TRBV12-3 or TRBV12-4 to TRBJ2-7; weak D call: TRBD1 (5 bases). There are 13 residues in the CDR3. V was clipped by 6 bases and J by 5 bases, with 14 bases between them. The CDR3: CASRRQLYHEQYF. CDR3 nucleotide sequence: TGTGCCAGCAGAAGACAGCTTTACCACGAGCAGTACTTC.

This chain joins TRBV6-5 and TRBJ1-3; D is uncertain. The CDR3 consists of 15 residues. V lost 10 bases and J lost 0, with 16 bases in between. Germline CDR1 reads MNHEY; CDR2 reads SVGAGI. CDR3 region: CATRPTQDSGNTIYF. In DNA form, the CDR3 reads TGTGCCACCAGACCCACCCAGGACTCTGGAAACACCATATATTTT.

V is TRBV14 and J is TRBJ1-1, with D perhaps TRBD1 (6 bases). Germline V gene lookup returns CDR1 SGHDN and CDR2 FVKESK. V lost 2 bases and J lost 6, with 16 bases in between. The CDR3 is 15 residues long. CDR3 DNA sequence: TGTGCCAGCAGCCAACGTACAGGGATAAGCGCTGAAGCTTTCTTT. This gives the protein CASSQRTGISAEAFF.

V gene TRBV9 combines with J gene TRBJ2-1, with 15 bases that match TRBD2. The junction had 8 bases not matched to a gene; V was cut back by 4 bases and J by 0 bases. Germline V gene lookup returns CDR1 SGDLS and CDR2 YYNGEE. This CDR3 comprises 19 residues. The CDR3 DNA is TGTGCCAGCAGCCCGGGACTAGCGGGAGGAATCCTCTCCTACAATGAGCAGTTCTTC. The encoded protein is CASSPGLAGGILSYNEQFF.

The V call is TRBV27, the J call TRBJ2-1, with D possibly matching TRBD2 (5 bases). The CDR3 loop spans 15 amino acids. Between the trimmed V and J ends, which lost 3 bases and 0 bases, there was a span of 9 bases. Germline lookup yields CDR1 MNHEY and CDR2 SMNVEV (reference sequence). CDR3 in DNA: TGTGCCAGCAGTTTTCGTCGGGGCTCCTACAATGAGCAGTTCTTC. Its protein is CASSFRRGSYNEQFF.

The chain couples TRBV28 to TRBJ2-7; D is perhaps TRBD2 (6 bases). V was cut by 5 bases and J by 9 bases, with 17 bases left in between. The CDR3 is 13 amino acids. Germline V CDR1 and CDR2: MDHEN, SYDVKM. The CDR3 nucleotides are TGTGCCAGCAGTGGCGGGGAATCAACGCGGCAGTACTTC. It specifies CASSGGESTRQYF.

This clone has a single count. The rearrangement joins TRBV7-3 to TRBJ2-1; TRBD2 matches 7 bases. The trim removed 1 base at V and 7 bases at J, leaving 7 bases unmatched. Looked up from germline, CDR1 is SGHTA and CDR2 is FQGTGA. The CDR3 covers 15 residues. CDR3 residues: CASSLRREAGNEQFF. The CDR3 DNA is TGTGCCAGCAGCTTAAGACGGGAGGCTGGTAATGAGCAGTTCTTC.

The gene calls are TRBV4-3 and TRBJ1-2; D might be TRBD1 (5 bases). The CDR3 is made up of 15 amino acids. The germline CDR1 and CDR2 sequences are LGHNA and YSLEER. V was shortened by 0 bases and J by 5 bases, with 13 bases between the two germline ends. The CDR3 region has the DNA TGCGCCAGCAGCCAAGAATTGGGCAGGGTGTATGGCTACACCTTC. Its protein product is CASSQELGRVYGYTF.

The sample holds one count of this clone. The V and J genes are TRBV29-1 and TRBJ2-3; D is possibly TRBD1 (6 bases). V was pared by 0 bases and J by 7 bases, with 20 bases between. The germline gives CDR1 SQVTM, CDR2 ANQGSEA. This CDR3 contains 16 residues. The CDR3 region has the DNA TGCAGCGTTGAAGACCGGGCAACAGGGAATAGCAATACGCAGTATTTT. Translated: CSVEDRATGNSNTQYF.

There are a few counts of this clone. The rearrangement uses TRBV24-1 and TRBJ2-5; 7 positions match TRBD1. The germline CDR1 and CDR2 sequences are KGHDR and SFDVKD. This CDR3 comprises 17 residues. V gave up 3 bases and J gave up 4 bases; unmatched junction bases: 13. The CDR3 region is CATSDRKKGTAAETQYF. CDR3 coding DNA: TGTGCCACCAGTGATCGGAAAAAAGGGACAGCGGCAGAGACCCAGTACTTC.

The chain is built from TRBV27 and TRBJ2-2; TRBD1 aligns across 8 bases. Per the germline V gene, CDR1 is MNHEY and CDR2 is SMNVEV (reference sequence). The CDR3 has 16 residues. J was trimmed by 0 bases and V by 6 bases; bases with no gene match: 6. The CDR3 DNA follows: TGTGCCAGCAGCAAAGGGACAGGACCGAACACCGGGGAGCTGTTTTTT. This encodes CASSKGTGPNTGELFF.

In DNA form, the CDR3 reads TGTGCCAGCAGTTGGGGGAGGGTCCGCGAGACCCAGTACTTC. Translating gives CASSWGRVRETQYF. This sequence joins TRBV28 and TRBJ2-5; 7 bases map to TRBD2. The trim removed 4 bases at V and 5 bases at J, leaving 7 bases unmatched. Per the germline V gene, CDR1 is MDHEN and CDR2 is SYDVKM. The CDR3 totals 14 residues.

This sequence joins TRBV2 and TRBJ2-2; TRBD1 matches at 7 bases. The V gene end was trimmed by 6 bases and the J gene end by 2 bases; junction bases not matched to a gene: 3. The CDR3 has 14 residues. Germline CDR1 is SNHLY and CDR2 is FYNNEI. The CDR3 spells CASRGQRNTGELFF. The CDR3 nucleotides read TGTGCCAGCAGGGGACAGCGTAACACCGGGGAGCTGTTTTTT.

The rearrangement joins TRBV5-6 to TRBJ1-4; 11 nucleotides align to TRBD1. Germline-derived CDR1 and CDR2 are SGHDT and YYEEEE. The CDR3 contains 15 residues. V lost 2 bases, J lost 8 bases, and 5 bases stayed unmatched. In DNA form, the CDR3 reads TGTGCCAGCAGCTTCAAACGGACAGGGGGCGAAAAACTGTTTTTT. Translated: CASSFKRTGGEKLFF.

The chain has TRBV4-3 and TRBJ1-5; no clear D. The CDR3 is 13 residues long. With 2 bases removed from V and 7 bases from J, the gap between germline ends came to 9 bases. Germline lookup yields CDR1 LGHNA and CDR2 YSLEER. The CDR3 protein is CASSQLTWQPQHF. DNA for the CDR3: TGCGCCAGCAGCCAATTAACTTGGCAGCCCCAGCATTTT.

The gene calls are TRBV6-4 and TRBJ1-5, with 7 positions matching TRBD1. The CDR3 spans 13 residues. From germline, CDR1 is MRHNA and CDR2 SNTAGT. The junction had 3 bases not matched to a gene; V was cut back by 5 bases and J by 5 bases. CDR3 in DNA: TGTGCCAGCAGTCGGGACAGCCATCAGCCCCAGCATTTT. Translating gives CASSRDSHQPQHF.

The V gene is TRBV11-3, the J gene TRBJ2-3; tentative D call: TRBD2 (5 bases). The CDR3 loop spans 14 amino acids. Germline values: CDR1 SGHNT, CDR2 YENEEA. V dropped 5 bases and J dropped 6 bases, with 15 bases sitting between them. In nucleotides, the CDR3 is TGTGCCAGCAGCGGGAGACGAGGATTTGATACGCAGTATTTT. It is translated as CASSGRRGFDTQYF.

The V call is TRBV4-3, the J call TRBJ1-2; 8 bases are shared with TRBD1. The J segment lost 3 bases and the V segment lost 0 bases, leaving 12 bases of the junction unmatched. The CDR3 length is 18 residues. Germline V gene sequence: CDR1 LGHNA, CDR2 YSLEER. CDR3 bases: TGCGCCAGCAGCCAAGACACGCGACAGGGGATCCCCTACTATGGCTACACCTTC. Residues: CASSQDTRQGIPYYGYTF.

This chain uses TRBV28 with TRBJ2-7, with 10 bases matching TRBD2. There are 15 residues in the CDR3. The germline V gene encodes CDR1 MDHEN and CDR2 SYDVKM. The V and J ends lost 5 bases and 2 bases, in that order; junction bases with no gene match: 6. CDR3 in amino acids: CASSKGTSETYEQYF. CDR3 in DNA: TGTGCCAGCAGTAAAGGGACTAGCGAAACCTACGAGCAGTACTTC.

Here the CDR3 DNA reads TGTGCCAGCAGTTTACCCGACAGGTATTGGGGTCGAGATGGCTACACCTTC. Amino acid sequence: CASSLPDRYWGRDGYTF. This chain uses TRBV28 with TRBJ1-2; possible D gene TRBD1, 6 bases. V lost 2 bases and J 6 bases, leaving 22 bases between the germline ends. Germline V lookup: CDR1 MDHEN, CDR2 SYDVKM. CDR3 length: 17 amino acids.

The J gene is TRBJ1-1, the V gene TRBV18, with D perhaps TRBD1 (5 bases). The CDR3 is made up of 16 amino acids. V lost 3 bases, J lost 0 bases, and 14 bases lay in between. The germline gives CDR1 KGHSH, CDR2 LQKENI. The CDR3 sequence is CASSPLDRNMNTEAFF. The CDR3 DNA is TGTGCCAGCTCACCGCTTGACAGAAACATGAACACTGAAGCTTTCTTT.

V usage is TRBV19 and J usage is TRBJ1-4; maybe TRBD1 (6 bases). The CDR3 sequence is 14 residues long. Germline V gives CDR1 LNHDA, CDR2 SQIVND (reference sequence). The germline V and J ends were trimmed by 4 bases and 4 bases, with 10 bases remaining between them. CDR3 region: CASSKRDNNEKLFF. CDR3 nucleotides: TGTGCCAGTAGTAAGCGGGACAATAATGAAAAACTGTTTTTT.

The chain couples TRBV30 to TRBJ2-7, with D maybe TRBD1 (6 bases). Germline lookup yields CDR1 GTSNPN and CDR2 SVGIG (reference sequence). Deletions cut 7 bases from V and 0 bases from J, with 28 bases between. The CDR3 totals 18 residues. DNA of the CDR3: TGTGCCTCCAGGGGTACTCTCGTAGCAGGGGCCTTCTCCTACGAGCAGTACTTC. Amino acid sequence: CASRGTLVAGAFSYEQYF.

This chain joins TRBV7-9 and TRBJ2-1; D unclear. Trimming took 1 base from V and 5 from J, leaving 3 bases between them. CDR3 length: 12 residues. Germline V gives CDR1 SEHNR, CDR2 FQNEAQ (reference sequence). The CDR3 spells CASSLDNNEQFF. The CDR3 DNA follows: TGTGCCAGCAGCTTAGATAACAATGAGCAGTTCTTC.

The rearrangement joins TRBV15 to TRBJ1-5; possibly TRBD1 for D (6 bases). Germline CDR1 is LNHNV and CDR2 is YYDKDF (reference sequence). This CDR3 comprises 14 residues. V was cut by 2 bases and J by 5 bases, with 10 bases left in between. The CDR3 sequence: CATSRTGRDQPQHF. DNA of the CDR3: TGTGCCACCAGCAGAACAGGGAGGGATCAGCCCCAGCATTTT.

This clone came up a few times. The chain has TRBV6-4 and TRBJ1-1; D ambiguous. Germline loops: CDR1 MRHNA, CDR2 SNTAGT. The CDR3 is made up of 13 amino acids. Trimming cost V 3 bases and J 4 bases, with 9 bases left between them. As DNA, the CDR3 is TGTGCCAGCAGTGATAGTTCACTCACTGAAGCTTTCTTT. It specifies CASSDSSLTEAFF.

The V and J genes are TRBV4-3 and TRBJ1-1; D remains ambiguous. Germline lookup yields CDR1 LGHNA and CDR2 YSLEER. The CDR3 loop spans 14 amino acids. The V and J ends lost 4 bases and 3 bases respectively, with 12 bases between them. The CDR3 here is CASSPNRVYTEAFF. CDR3 coding DNA: TGCGCCAGCAGCCCGAACAGAGTTTACACTGAAGCTTTCTTT.

The chain joins TRBV6-1 to TRBJ2-1, with TRBD2 identical over 10 bases. Germline CDR1 MNHNS, CDR2 SASEGT. V lost 4 bases, J lost 7 bases, and 7 bases stayed unmatched. The CDR3 covers 15 residues. As DNA, the CDR3 is TGTGCCAGCAGTGGAGCGGGAGGGGGGAGGAATGAGCAGTTCTTC. Its translation is CASSGAGGGRNEQFF.